The clone carrying this TCR beta chain was counted ten times or more. The sample belongs to a study of T-cell reconstitution after alpha-beta-depleted transplantation in children. Unique molecular identifiers tagged the TCRbeta library. TCRdb re-analysed the PCR reads in MiXCR, keeping a single row per CDR3 protein. The table records around 200,000 distinct CDR3 sequences, about 9.5% of them present only once. The germline V gene encodes CDR1 MNHEY and CDR2 SVGEGT. The V end lost 10 bases, the J end lost 2 bases, and 16 bases lay between the germline ends. The CDR3 is 14 amino acids. The receptor comes from a human donor who donated a stem cell graft to a child with acute lymphoblastic leukemia. Sequenced here: PBMCs from the stem cell graft donor, sampled from the stem cell graft. V gene TRBV6-2 or TRBV6-3 combines with J gene TRBJ2-3; D is unresolved. The CDR3 DNA is TGTGCCACTACCCCGTTTAGCAACACAGATACGCAGTATTTT. Translated: CATTPFSNTDTQYF.